The 12 T cell receptor beta chains given below trace back to one sample, sequenced in a study of blood T cells in healthy people across ages. With a J-beta primer mix and a sample-barcoded 5' primer, a second PCR ran about 7 to 12 cycles. TCRdb re-analysed the 5' RACE reads in MiXCR, keeping a single row per CDR3 protein. The table includes around 1,700,000 distinct CDR3 sequences, 28% detected once. The sample taken for sequencing was blood. Receptor source: a woman in her 30s in good health.

This chain joins TRBV20-1 and TRBJ2-3; 10 positions match TRBD2. V was pared by 3 bases and J by 5 bases, with 8 bases of the junction left unmatched. CDR1 DFQATT and CDR2 SNEGSKA come from the germline V gene (reference sequence). This CDR3 is 15 amino acids long. The CDR3 region is CSARKTGLARDTQYF. The CDR3 DNA is TGCAGTGCTAGGAAAACGGGACTAGCGAGAGATACGCAGTATTTT.

This clonotype occurred many times. V gene TRBV29-1 combines with J gene TRBJ2-3, with no clear D. Trimming removed 6 bases at V and 4 bases at J, with 17 bases between. The CDR3 runs 14 residues. Per the germline V gene, CDR1 is SQVTM and CDR2 is ANQGSEA. The CDR3 region is CSVVEVDLADTQYF. CDR3 in DNA: TGCAGCGTGGTAGAAGTAGACTTAGCAGATACGCAGTATTTT.

This chain uses TRBV6-6 with TRBJ1-2; the match to TRBD1 covers 8 bases. Germline V CDR1 and CDR2: MNHNY, SVGAGI (reference sequence). This CDR3 has 12 amino acids. The J segment lost 3 bases and the V segment lost 10 bases, leaving 4 bases of the junction unmatched. The CDR3 DNA sequence: TGTGCCACCATGACAGGGGACTATGGCTACACCTTC. Encoded protein: CATMTGDYGYTF.

This clonotype was detected only a few times. The chain joins TRBV12-3 or TRBV12-4 to TRBJ1-3, with D unclear. This CDR3 is built from 15 residues. Trimming stripped 4 bases from V and 4 bases from J, with 14 bases between. The CDR3 DNA follows: TGTGCCAGCAGTTCCGGTCTCGGGTCCGGAAACACCATATATTTT. Residues: CASSSGLGSGNTIYF.

The chain employs TRBV12-3 or TRBV12-4 and TRBJ1-1; D perhaps matches TRBD1 (5 bases). The CDR3 covers 13 residues. Trimming took 6 bases from V and 5 from J, leaving 13 bases between them. The CDR3 region is CASSRNEGTEAFF. The CDR3 DNA sequence: TGTGCCAGCAGCCGAAATGAGGGGACTGAAGCTTTCTTT.

The chain carries TRBV7-9 and TRBJ2-3; no clear D. The CDR3 sequence is 14 residues long. Trimming shortened V by 1 base and J by 14 bases, and 19 bases separated the two germline ends. CDR1 and CDR2 (germline): SEHNR, FQNEAQ (reference sequence). CDR3: CASSLGWSTDTRYF. The CDR3 region has the DNA TGTGCCAGCAGCTTAGGGTGGAGCACAGATACACGGTATTTT.

In its sample, this clonotype was seen a few times. This rearrangement joins TRBV5-1 to TRBJ1-1, with a possible D match to TRBD1 (6 bases). The germline V and J ends were trimmed by 7 bases and 1 base, with 14 bases remaining between them. The CDR3 has 14 residues. Germline-derived CDR1 and CDR2 are SGHRS and YFSETQ. CDR3 nucleotide sequence: TGCGCCAGCGCGAACGGACAGCCGAACACTGAAGCTTTCTTT. This codes for CASANGQPNTEAFF.

The chain couples TRBV12-3 or TRBV12-4 to TRBJ2-1, with D possibly matching TRBD1 (6 bases). The V and J ends lost 6 bases and 6 bases respectively, with 21 bases between them. This CDR3 region has 16 residues. CDR3 bases: TGTGCCAGCAGCGAGACCGGGACACGAGGCTTCAATGAGCAGTTCTTC. Translated: CASSETGTRGFNEQFF.

Points on this clonotype: Compared with germline, one end of the junction differs, possibly owing to a read error. The chain recombines TRBV7-2 with TRBJ1-5; D is uncertain. Germline CDR1 is SGHTA and CDR2 is FQGNSA. The length of the CDR3 is 16 residues. The CDR3 loop reads CAISPIDGYSNQPQHF. The CDR3 DNA reads TGTGCCATCAGCCCAATAGACGGTTATAGCAATCAGCCCCAGCATTTT.

A few counts support this clonotype. The chain carries TRBV20-1 and TRBJ2-5; TRBD2 agrees at 11 bases. The CDR3 length is 16 residues. Germline V gene sequence: CDR1 DFQATT, CDR2 SNEGSKA (reference sequence). V was clipped by 0 bases and J by 2 bases; unmatched bases: 5. The CDR3 nucleotides are TGCAGTGCTAGAGATTACCTAGCGGGGGGTCAAGAGACCCAGTACTTC. It is translated as CSARDYLAGGQETQYF.

This clonotype was detected a few times. The CDR3 loop is CASRTQGDEQYF. The CDR3 DNA is TGCGCCAGCAGAACACAGGGAGACGAGCAGTACTTC. The V and J genes are TRBV10-2 and TRBJ2-7; weak D call: TRBD1 (6 bases). Germline CDR1 and CDR2: WSHSY and SAAADI. The CDR3 has 12 residues. V lost 6 bases and J lost 5, with 11 bases in between.

This clonotype was picked up one time. The chain combines TRBV20-1 with TRBJ2-2, with D tentatively TRBD1 or TRBD2 (6 bases each). Looked up from germline, CDR1 is DFQATT and CDR2 is SNEGSKA (reference sequence). Trimming shortened V by 0 bases and J by 5 bases, and 13 bases separated the two germline ends. The CDR3 consists of 15 residues. The CDR3 is CSARDLRRGTGELFF. CDR3 DNA: TGCAGTGCTAGAGATTTGCGGAGGGGGACCGGGGAGCTGTTTTTT.